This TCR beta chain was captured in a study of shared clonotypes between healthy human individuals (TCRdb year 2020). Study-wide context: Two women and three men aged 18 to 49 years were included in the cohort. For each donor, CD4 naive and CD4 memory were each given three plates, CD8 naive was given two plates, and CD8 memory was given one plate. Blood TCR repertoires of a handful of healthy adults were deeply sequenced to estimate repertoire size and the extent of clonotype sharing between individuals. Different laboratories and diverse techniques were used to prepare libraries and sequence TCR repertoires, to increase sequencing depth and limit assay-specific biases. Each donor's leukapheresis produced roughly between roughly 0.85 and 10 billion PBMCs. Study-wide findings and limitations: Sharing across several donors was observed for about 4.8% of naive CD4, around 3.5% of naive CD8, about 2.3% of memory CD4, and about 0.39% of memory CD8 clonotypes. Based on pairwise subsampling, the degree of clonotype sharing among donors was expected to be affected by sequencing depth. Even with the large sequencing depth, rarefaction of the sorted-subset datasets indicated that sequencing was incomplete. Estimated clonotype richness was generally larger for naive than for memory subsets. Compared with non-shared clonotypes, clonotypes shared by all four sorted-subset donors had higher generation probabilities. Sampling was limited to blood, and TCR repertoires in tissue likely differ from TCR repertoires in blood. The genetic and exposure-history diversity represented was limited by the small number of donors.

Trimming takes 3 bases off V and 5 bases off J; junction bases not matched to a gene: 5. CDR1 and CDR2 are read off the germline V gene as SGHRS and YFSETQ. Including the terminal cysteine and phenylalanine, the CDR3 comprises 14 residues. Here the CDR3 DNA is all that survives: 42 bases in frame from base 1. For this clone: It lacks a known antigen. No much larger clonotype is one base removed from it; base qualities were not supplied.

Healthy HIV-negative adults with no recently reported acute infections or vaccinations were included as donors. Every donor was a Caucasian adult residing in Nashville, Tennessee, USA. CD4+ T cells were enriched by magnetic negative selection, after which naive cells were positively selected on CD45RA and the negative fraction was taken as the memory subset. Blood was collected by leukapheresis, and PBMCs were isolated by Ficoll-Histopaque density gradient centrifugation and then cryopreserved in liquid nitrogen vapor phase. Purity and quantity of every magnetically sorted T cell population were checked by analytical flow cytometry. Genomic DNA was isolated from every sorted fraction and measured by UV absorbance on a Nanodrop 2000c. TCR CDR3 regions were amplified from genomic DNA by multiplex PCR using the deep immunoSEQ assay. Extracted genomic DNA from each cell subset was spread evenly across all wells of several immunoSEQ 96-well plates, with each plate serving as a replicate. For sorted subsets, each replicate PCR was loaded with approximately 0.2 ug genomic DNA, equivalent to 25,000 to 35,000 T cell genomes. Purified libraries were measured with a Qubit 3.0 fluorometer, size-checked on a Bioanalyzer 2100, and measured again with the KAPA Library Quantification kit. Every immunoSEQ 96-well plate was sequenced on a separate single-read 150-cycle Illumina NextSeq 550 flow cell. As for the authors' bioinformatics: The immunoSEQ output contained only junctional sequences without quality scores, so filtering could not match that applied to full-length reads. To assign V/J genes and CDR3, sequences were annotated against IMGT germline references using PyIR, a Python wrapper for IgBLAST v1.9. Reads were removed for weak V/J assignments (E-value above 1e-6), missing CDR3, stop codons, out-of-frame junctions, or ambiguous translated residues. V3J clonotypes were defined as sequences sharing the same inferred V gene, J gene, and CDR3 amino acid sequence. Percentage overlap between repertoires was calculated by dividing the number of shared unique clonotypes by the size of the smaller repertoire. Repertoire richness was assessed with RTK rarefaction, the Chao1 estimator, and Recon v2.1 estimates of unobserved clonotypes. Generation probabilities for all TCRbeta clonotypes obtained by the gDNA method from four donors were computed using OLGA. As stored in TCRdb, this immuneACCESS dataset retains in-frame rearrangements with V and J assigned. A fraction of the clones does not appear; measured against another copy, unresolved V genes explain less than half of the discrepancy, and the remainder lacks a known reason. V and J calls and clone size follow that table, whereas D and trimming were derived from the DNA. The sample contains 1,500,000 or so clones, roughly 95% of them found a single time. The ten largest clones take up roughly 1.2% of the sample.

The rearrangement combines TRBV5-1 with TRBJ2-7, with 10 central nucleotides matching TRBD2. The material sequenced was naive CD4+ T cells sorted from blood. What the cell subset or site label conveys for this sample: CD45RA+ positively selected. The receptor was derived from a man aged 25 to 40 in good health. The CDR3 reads CASSSGTSVHEQYF. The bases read TGCGCCAGCAGCTCCGGGACTAGCGTGCACGAGCAGTACTTC.